This T cell receptor beta chain originates from a study of blood T cell repertoires in COVID-19. Only in-frame clones appear in the TCRdb table, and some are missing; sequencing was by immunoSEQ multiplex PCR. Of 350,000 to 400,000 clones listed, 85% to 90% are singletons. The CDR3 runs 14 residues. The germline gives CDR1 SGDLS, CDR2 YYNGEE. The J segment lost 6 bases and the V segment lost 6 bases, leaving 6 bases of the junction unmatched. Individuals drawn from approximately 22 US areas were roughly 18 to 89 years old. Allocation to cohorts depended on clinical history reported by the participants.

The source of this sequence is a woman between 18 and 30 years old who had recovered from COVID-19. Sequenced material: PBMCs or T cells enriched from blood (not recorded which). The chain is built from TRBV9 and TRBJ2-2, with 9 bases matching TRBD2. For the CDR3, the DNA is TGTGCCAGCAATCGCGGGGGGGTATCCGGGGAGCTGTTTTTT. Translated: CASNRGGVSGELFF. The full variable domain, in which reference TRBV9 and TRBJ2-2 provide the parts outside the CDR3, is DSGVTQTPKHLITATGQRVTLRCSPRSGDLSVYWYQQSLDQGLQFLIQYYNGEERAKGNILERFSAQQFPDLHSELNLSSLELGDSALYFCASNRGGVSGELFFGEGSRLTVL.